Described below is a single TCR beta chain sequence and its context. Profiled with immunoSEQ multiplex PCR; TCRdb holds only in-frame clones, not every one. This table holds just over 50,000 clones, 60% to 80% found once. The data are from a study of PD-L1 blockade in urothelial cancer. Samples spanned pretreatment and treatment, with 1 to 8 time points per patient. The sequenced sample was PBMCs, obtained around atezolizumab (anti-PD-L1) treatment. This TCR derives from a man aged 65-85 years with urothelial cancer.

CDR3 loop: CASSVDSGSFYNEQFF. The DNA for the CDR3 is TGTGCCAGCAGCGTAGATAGCGGGAGTTTTTACAATGAGCAGTTCTTC. J is TRBJ2-1 and V is TRBV9; 9 bases match TRBD2. The CDR3 runs 16 residues. V shed 0 bases and J 4 bases; nucleotides not matched to a gene: 5. The germline gives CDR1 SGDLS, CDR2 YYNGEE. Drawing the rest from reference TRBV9 and TRBJ2-1, the complete variable domain is DSGVTQTPKHLITATGQRVTLRCSPRSGDLSVYWYQQSLDQGLQFLIQYYNGEERAKGNILERFSAQQFPDLHSELNLSSLELGDSALYFCASSVDSGSFYNEQFFGPGTRLTVL.